Shown below are 29 T cell receptor beta chains from a single sample sequenced in a study of T cell clonotyping in hematopoietic cell transplantation. Specified time point: recipient sample about 28 days before transplant, after cytoreduction. Using immunoSEQ multiplex PCR, the repertoire was profiled, and TCRdb retains in-frame clones only, with some absent. This sample has about 47,000 clones, with around 83% found just once. Sample: peripheral blood mononuclear cells, taken before stem cell transplant. The receptors were sampled from a man in his sixties with myelodysplastic syndrome. Some clones in this sample may be carry-over from other donors' samples.

The chain couples TRBV4-3 to TRBJ1-5; D is unclear. Germline loops: CDR1 LGHNA, CDR2 YSLEER. The CDR3 runs to 17 residues. Trimming stripped 0 bases from V and 3 bases from J, with 15 bases between. Written as DNA, the CDR3 is TGCGCCAGCAGCCAAGATCTTCAGACCCGCCTCAATCAGCCCCAGCATTTT. This gives the protein CASSQDLQTRLNQPQHF.

V usage is TRBV30 and J usage is TRBJ2-6; D gene unclear. The V gene's germline CDR1 is GTSNPN and CDR2 SVGIG (reference sequence). The CDR3 contains 15 residues. The V end lost 4 bases, the J end lost 2 bases, and 12 bases lay between the germline ends. The CDR3 protein is CAWTGGWTGANVLTF. The CDR3 bases are TGTGCCTGGACAGGCGGTTGGACTGGGGCCAACGTCCTGACTTTC.

V gene TRBV7-2 combines with J gene TRBJ1-4, with 7 bases that match TRBD1. The J segment lost 8 bases and the V segment lost 5 bases, leaving 14 bases of the junction unmatched. Germline CDR1 SGHTA, CDR2 FQGNSA. This CDR3 is 16 amino acids long. The CDR3 region has the DNA TGTGCCAGCAGCCAAAGTCCCGGGCAGGGGGGCGAAAAACTGTTTTTT. It encodes CASSQSPGQGGEKLFF.

This sequence joins TRBV18 and TRBJ2-3; D is unresolved. This CDR3 is built from 13 residues. CDR1 and CDR2 (germline): KGHSH, LQKENI. The V gene lost 3 bases and the J gene lost 6 bases, with 10 bases spanning the gap. The CDR3 loop reads CASSPSLTDTQYF. The CDR3, as DNA: TGTGCCAGCTCACCTTCCCTCACGGATACGCAGTATTTT.

This rearrangement joins TRBV21-1 to TRBJ2-7; the table assigns TRBD2, which was not confirmed against the DNA. TRBV21-1 is a recognized pseudogene. The CDR3 totals 13 residues. CDR3 nucleotide sequence: TGTGCCAGCAGCACCTTTCCCCATGAGGGACAGTACTTC. Translated, it gives CASSTFPHEGQYF.

For the CDR3, the DNA is TGTGCCTGGAGTGTCCCCGGGTCTAGCAATCAGCCCCAGCATTTT. Its translation is CAWSVPGSSNQPQHF. The gene calls are TRBV30 and TRBJ1-5; D remains unclear. V lost 0 bases to trimming and J lost 0 bases, with 9 bases between them. The CDR3 is made up of 15 amino acids. The V gene's germline CDR1 is GTSNPN and CDR2 SVGIG (reference sequence).

The chain uses TRBV28 and TRBJ2-7; no clear D. Per the germline V gene, CDR1 is MDHEN and CDR2 is SYDVKM. V gave up 6 bases and J gave up 4 bases, with 7 bases separating them. The CDR3 sequence is 11 residues long. The chain's CDR3 is CASSPNYEQYF. The CDR3 DNA is TGTGCCAGCAGCCCCAATTACGAGCAGTACTTC.

The J gene is TRBJ2-1, the V gene TRBV14; the match to TRBD2 covers 9 bases. CDR3 length: 16 amino acids. Unmatched junction bases numbered 10, after V lost 1 base and J lost 9 bases. CDR1 and CDR2 from the germline V gene are SGHDN and FVKESK. Here the CDR3 DNA reads TGTGCCAGCAGCCAAGCGGGGCGGGGGGGGAAAGGTGAGCAGTTCTTC. Protein product: CASSQAGRGGKGEQFF.

The V call is TRBV7-2, the J call TRBJ2-6, with D possibly matching TRBD2 (5 bases). This CDR3 has 16 residues. Deletions cut 0 bases from V and 0 bases from J, with 6 bases between. Looked up from germline, CDR1 is SGHTA and CDR2 is FQGNSA. The CDR3 nucleotides are TGTGCCAGCAGCTTAGCGAGGGCCTCTGGGGCCAACGTCCTGACTTTC. This encodes CASSLARASGANVLTF.

The rearrangement joins TRBV7-2 to TRBJ2-7; the D call may be TRBD1 or TRBD2 (5 bases each). CDR1 is SGHTA, CDR2 FQGNSA, per germline. CDR3 length: 14 residues. V dropped 6 bases and J dropped 0 bases, with 12 bases sitting between them. The CDR3 here is CASRPVGASYEQYF. The CDR3 nucleotides read TGTGCCAGCAGACCCGTCGGGGCCTCCTACGAGCAGTACTTC.

The V and J genes are TRBV6-6 and TRBJ2-7; 9 nucleotides align to TRBD1. Germline CDR1 and CDR2: MNHNY and SVGAGI (reference sequence). Trimming removed 6 bases from V and 4 bases from J; junction bases left unmatched: 10. The CDR3 length is 15 residues. The CDR3 nucleotides read TGTGCCAGCAGCCCTGCACAGGGGGCACGTTACGAGCAGTACTTC. This translates into CASSPAQGARYEQYF.

This chain connects TRBV7-6 to TRBJ2-3; 8 bases are shared with TRBD1. Germline-derived CDR1 and CDR2 are SGHVS and FNYEAQ. The CDR3 length is 15 residues. V lost 5 bases, J lost 2 bases, and 6 bases stayed unmatched. The CDR3 coding sequence is TGTGCCAGCAGCGAAGGACAGGGACCCACAGATACGCAGTATTTT. It translates to CASSEGQGPTDTQYF.

The chain links TRBV19 to TRBJ2-7; D may be TRBD1 (5 bases). Germline CDR1 reads LNHDA; CDR2 reads SQIVND (reference sequence). V was shortened by 2 bases and J by 1 base, with 15 bases between the two germline ends. The CDR3 is made up of 16 amino acids. CDR3 residues: CASSIRGDLQSYEQYF. The CDR3 coding sequence is TGTGCCAGTAGTATAAGGGGCGACCTCCAATCCTACGAGCAGTACTTC. Filled out from reference TRBV19 and TRBJ2-7, the complete variable domain reads DGGITQSPKYLFRKEGQNVTLSCEQNLNHDAMYWYRQDPGQGLRLIYYSQIVNDFQKGDIAEGYSVSREKKESFPLTVTSAQKNPTAFYLCASSIRGDLQSYEQYFGPGTRLTVT.

This chain links TRBV7-8 with TRBJ2-7; D is possibly TRBD1 (5 bases). The CDR3 extends over 15 amino acids. Germline CDR1 is SGHVS and CDR2 is FQNEAQ. The V gene lost 5 bases and the J gene lost 6 bases, with 20 bases spanning the gap. For the CDR3, the DNA is TGTGCCAGCAGCCACACCTGGGGCAGAGGAAGCGAGCAGTACTTC. It translates to CASSHTWGRGSEQYF.

The CDR3 spells CASSPDLYEQYF. CDR3 DNA sequence: TGTGCCAGCAGCCCCGACCTCTACGAGCAGTACTTC. The chain is built from TRBV6-1 and TRBJ2-7; D ambiguous. Germline V gives CDR1 MNHNS, CDR2 SASEGT. CDR3 length: 12 amino acids. V gave up 6 bases and J gave up 3 bases, with 9 bases separating them.

This chain links TRBV4-2 with TRBJ2-3, with D perhaps matching TRBD2 (6 bases). With 3 bases removed from V and 8 bases from J, the gap between germline ends came to 12 bases. Germline V gene data show CDR1 as LGHNA and CDR2 as YNFKEQ. The CDR3 is 13 residues long. CDR3 residues: CASSQGDFGTQYF. In DNA, the CDR3 is TGTGCCAGCAGCCAGGGGGACTTCGGTACGCAGTATTTT.

The V call is TRBV30, the J call TRBJ1-2; D remains ambiguous. CDR3 length: 11 amino acids. Germline loops: CDR1 GTSNPN, CDR2 SVGIG (reference sequence). The V and J ends lost 2 bases and 8 bases respectively, with 9 bases between them. CDR3 sequence: CAWSLAGGYTF. The CDR3 bases are TGTGCCTGGAGTTTAGCGGGAGGCTACACCTTC. The whole variable domain, filled in from reference TRBV30 and TRBJ1-2, reads SQTIHQWPATLVQPVGSPLSLECTVEGTSNPNLYWYRQAAGRGLQLLFYSVGIGQISSEVPQNLSASRPQDRQFILSSKKLLLSDSGFYLCAWSLAGGYTFGSGTRLTVV.

V gene TRBV2 combines with J gene TRBJ2-7, with TRBD2 matching over 8 bases. This CDR3 comprises 15 residues. Germline CDR1 is SNHLY and CDR2 is FYNNEI. After removal of 7 bases from V and 2 bases from J, the junction contained 10 bases not matched to a gene. CDR3 in amino acids: CASTGAGVRTYEQYF. CDR3 DNA sequence: TGTGCCAGCACCGGAGCGGGGGTCCGCACCTACGAGCAGTACTTC.

This clone was recorded a few times. CDR3 in amino acids: CASSPTGTGDSNEQFF. The CDR3 DNA follows: TGCGCCAGCAGCCCGACCGGGACAGGGGATTCCAATGAGCAGTTCTTC. V gene TRBV5-1 combines with J gene TRBJ2-1; 10 bases fit TRBD1. V was pared by 4 bases and J by 6 bases, with 10 bases of the junction left unmatched. This CDR3 is built from 16 residues. In germline, CDR1 is SGHRS, CDR2 YFSETQ.

The chain has TRBV5-1 and TRBJ2-7, with 8 bases aligning to TRBD1. With 4 bases clipped from V and 6 bases from J, the junction kept 9 bases outside the gene matches. The CDR3 has 14 amino acids. Germline assignment: CDR1 SGHRS and CDR2 YFSETQ. The CDR3, as DNA: TGCGCCAGCAGCCCCGTGTCAGGGGGCGCCGAGCAGTACTTC. Translated, it gives CASSPVSGGAEQYF.

This clone has just a few counts. V gene TRBV29-1 combines with J gene TRBJ1-2; D may be TRBD1 (6 bases). Germline assignment: CDR1 SQVTM and CDR2 ANQGSEA. This CDR3 region has 12 residues. Trimming pared 6 bases from V and 6 bases from J, leaving 14 bases between. Written as DNA, the CDR3 is TGCAGCGTGTTGACAGGCGGAGATGGCTACACCTTC. Encoded protein: CSVLTGGDGYTF.

This chain joins TRBV6-5 and TRBJ1-6, with D possibly TRBD1 on 5 matching bases. Germline CDR1 and CDR2: MNHEY and SVGAGI. CDR3 length: 14 amino acids. Trimming removed 5 bases at V and 10 bases at J, with 15 bases between. The CDR3 spells CASSPTRGESPLHF. The CDR3 DNA sequence: TGTGCCAGCAGTCCCACCCGGGGGGAATCACCCCTCCACTTT.

This sequence joins TRBV7-3 and TRBJ1-1; a weak D match, TRBD1 (6 bases). The germline gives CDR1 SGHTA, CDR2 FQGTGA. The ends were cut back, 2 bases at V and 5 bases at J, with 15 bases in the middle. The CDR3 loop spans 15 amino acids. CDR3 sequence: CASSLDSGGRTEAFF. The CDR3 DNA reads TGTGCCAGCAGCTTAGATTCGGGGGGCAGGACTGAAGCTTTCTTT. Together with reference TRBV7-3 and TRBJ1-1, the CDR3 gives the full variable domain: GAGVSQTPSNKVTEKGKYVELRCDPISGHTALYWYRQSLGQGPEFLIYFQGTGAADDSGLPNDRFFAVRPEGSVSTLKIQRTERGDSAVYLCASSLDSGGRTEAFFGQGTRLTVV.

There are a few counts of this clone. This rearrangement joins TRBV5-1 to TRBJ2-7, with 8 bases that match TRBD1. Germline V gene data show CDR1 as SGHRS and CDR2 as YFSETQ. The CDR3 has 14 residues. V was clipped by 3 bases and J by 2 bases; unmatched bases: 4. The CDR3 DNA follows: TGCGCCAGCAGCTGGGGGGACAGGCCCTACGAGCAGTACTTC. Its translation is CASSWGDRPYEQYF.

The V call is TRBV9, the J call TRBJ2-2; D might be TRBD2 (6 bases). V was trimmed by 4 bases and J by 3 bases, leaving 16 bases between them. Germline CDR1 SGDLS, CDR2 YYNGEE. CDR3 size: 16 residues. The CDR3 here is CASSPRRRGYTGELFF. The CDR3 bases are TGTGCCAGCAGCCCTCGCCGGAGGGGCTACACCGGGGAGCTGTTTTTT.

This clone was detected only a few times. The V gene is TRBV2, the J gene TRBJ1-6; D is perhaps TRBD1 (5 bases). The CDR3 is 13 residues long. The V gene's germline CDR1 is SNHLY and CDR2 FYNNEI. Trimming took 4 bases from V and 8 from J, leaving 9 bases between them. CDR3: CASSVGDYSPLHF. As DNA, the CDR3 is TGTGCCAGCAGTGTGGGGGACTATTCACCCCTCCACTTT.

In its sample, this clone was seen a few times. This rearrangement joins TRBV6-6 to TRBJ1-5; 8 bases fit TRBD1. Germline V gives CDR1 MNHNY, CDR2 SVGAGI (reference sequence). The CDR3 consists of 15 residues. Trimming cost V 0 bases and J 7 bases; bases outside gene matches: 5. The CDR3 bases are TGTGCCAGCAGTTACTCGACAGGGGTCAACCAGCCCCAGCATTTT. Translating it yields CASSYSTGVNQPQHF.

The V call is TRBV5-6, the J call TRBJ1-6, with D possibly being TRBD1 (5 bases). The CDR3 extends over 15 amino acids. The ends were cut back, 0 bases at V and 9 bases at J, with 13 bases in the middle. Germline V gene sequence: CDR1 SGHDT, CDR2 YYEEEE. The CDR3 region is CASSLGGRILSPLHF. The CDR3 DNA is TGTGCCAGCAGCTTGGGGGGACGGATTCTTTCACCCCTCCACTTT.

The chain couples TRBV29-1 to TRBJ2-5; a possible D gene is TRBD1 (6 bases). The CDR3 is made up of 14 amino acids. Germline V gene lookup returns CDR1 SQVTM and CDR2 ANQGSEA. V lost 5 bases and J 6 bases, leaving 19 bases between the germline ends. Here the CDR3 DNA reads TGCAGCGTTCTAAAAACAGGGAGTGAAAAGACCCAGTACTTC. Translating gives CSVLKTGSEKTQYF.